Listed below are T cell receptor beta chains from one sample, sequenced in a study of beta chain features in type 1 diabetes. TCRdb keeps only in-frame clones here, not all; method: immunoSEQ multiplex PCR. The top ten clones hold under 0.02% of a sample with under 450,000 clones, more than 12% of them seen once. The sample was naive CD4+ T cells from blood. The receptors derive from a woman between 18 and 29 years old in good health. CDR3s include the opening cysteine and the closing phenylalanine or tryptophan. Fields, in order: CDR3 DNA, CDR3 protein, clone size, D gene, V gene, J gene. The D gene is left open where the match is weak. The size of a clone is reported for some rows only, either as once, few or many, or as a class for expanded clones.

TGTGCCTGGAGTCAGGACTCCAATCAGCCCCAGCATTTT	CAWSQDSNQPQHF	few	NA	TRBV30	TRBJ1-5
TGTGCCAGCAGCTTAGGTGGAGGGTCCAATCAGCCCCAGCATTTT	CASSLGGGSNQPQHF	once	NA	TRBV7-2	TRBJ1-5
TGTGCCTGGAGTATGGGGAGGGCAGATACGCAGTATTTT	CAWSMGRADTQYF	few	TRBD2	TRBV30	TRBJ2-3
TGTGCCAGCAGCTTGGGGACAGGGGTGGATCAGCCCCAGCATTTT	CASSLGTGVDQPQHF	NA	TRBD1	TRBV28	TRBJ1-5
TGTGCCAGCAGCTCGGACAGGGCCCCCTACAATGAGCAGTTCTTC	CASSSDRAPYNEQFF	NA	TRBD1	TRBV5-4	TRBJ2-1
TGTGCCAGCAATGGACAGGGGAGGGAGACCCAGTACTTC	CASNGQGRETQYF	few	TRBD1	TRBV2	TRBJ2-5
TGTGCCAGCAGCTTAGCGACGGGAGGAGGCTACACCTTC	CASSLATGGGYTF	few	NA	TRBV11-2	TRBJ1-2
TGTGCCAGCAGTTTTGTCGGGTTTAATGAAAAACTGTTTTTT	CASSFVGFNEKLFF	NA	NA	TRBV27	TRBJ1-4
TGTGCCAGCAGCGTCACGGGAGCCAAAGAGACCCAGTACTTC	CASSVTGAKETQYF	few	NA	TRBV7-9	TRBJ2-5
TGTGCCAGCAGTGGGGTCGACAGGGGAATGAACACTGAAGCTTTCTTT	CASSGVDRGMNTEAFF	few	TRBD1	TRBV6-1	TRBJ1-1
TGTGCCTGGGGGTCAGGTTGGGACACTGAAGCTTTCTTT	CAWGSGWDTEAFF	NA	NA	TRBV30	TRBJ1-1
TGCAGCGTTGAAGTGGGGGACAGGGGATCCAATGAGCAGTTCTTC	CSVEVGDRGSNEQFF	few	TRBD1	TRBV29-1	TRBJ2-1
TGTGCCAGCAGTTTACAGGGTTATGGCTACACCTTC	CASSLQGYGYTF	few	NA	TRBV28	TRBJ1-2
TGTGCCAGCAGTGACGGCAGGACTGAAGCTTTCTTT	CASSDGRTEAFF	NA	NA	TRBV6-1	TRBJ1-1
TGCGCCAGCAGCCAAGGAGCGGGATACTCCTACGAGCAGTACTTC	CASSQGAGYSYEQYF	NA	TRBD2	TRBV4-1	TRBJ2-7
TGCGCCAGCAGCCAAGCGTTGCGGTATACGCAGTATTTT	CASSQALRYTQYF	NA	NA	TRBV4-1	TRBJ2-3
TGCAGCGTTGACGGACTAGCGGGAATCAATGAGCAGTTCTTC	CSVDGLAGINEQFF	few	TRBD2	TRBV29-1	TRBJ2-1
TGTGCCAGCTCACCGGGACAGGGGGTGAGCTACGAGCAGTACTTC	CASSPGQGVSYEQYF	NA	TRBD1	TRBV18	TRBJ2-7
TGCGCCAGCAGCCAACGGGACAGGGATCGCCAAGAGACCCAGTACTTC	CASSQRDRDRQETQYF	few	TRBD1	TRBV4-1	TRBJ2-5
TGTGCCAGCAGTTTAAGCAGGGCGTGGACAGATACGCAGTATTTT	CASSLSRAWTDTQYF	NA	NA	TRBV27	TRBJ2-3
TGTGCCAGCTCACCGCAGGATACAGGTAGCTCCTACAATGAGCAGTTCTTC	CASSPQDTGSSYNEQFF	NA	NA	TRBV18	TRBJ2-1
TGTGCCAGCAGCTTAGCGGGAGGGCACTACGAGCAGTACTTC	CASSLAGGHYEQYF	few	TRBD2	TRBV7-9	TRBJ2-7
TGTGCCAGCAGCGTTTTGGGGGAGGGATCCTACGAGCAGTACTTC	CASSVLGEGSYEQYF	NA	TRBD2	TRBV9	TRBJ2-7
TGTGCCAGCAGCTCCCGGGACTTCAATGAGCAGTTCTTC	CASSSRDFNEQFF	NA	NA	TRBV7-3	TRBJ2-1
TGTGCCAGCAGCCAAGCAATGGGACAGGGGTATCAGCCCCAGCATTTT	CASSQAMGQGYQPQHF	NA	TRBD1	TRBV4-2	TRBJ1-5
TGTGCCAGCAGTTTGTATAGTCGCGGGACAGTCATCACCGGGGAGCTGTTTTTT	CASSLYSRGTVITGELFF	NA	NA	TRBV28	TRBJ2-2
TGTGCCAGCAGTTCACTCGGGACAGGGGCCTACGAGCAGTACTTC	CASSSLGTGAYEQYF	NA	TRBD1	TRBV6-5	TRBJ2-7
TGCAGCGTTAATTTAGCGGTCCAAGAGACCCAGTACTTC	CSVNLAVQETQYF	NA	NA	TRBV29-1	TRBJ2-5